Presented here are 27 T cell receptor beta chains from one specimen sequenced in a study of blood T cells in healthy people across ages. Alongside a J-beta primer mix, a sample-barcoded 5' primer served in a second PCR lasting about 6 to 12 cycles. MiXCR, applied by TCRdb to the 5' RACE reads, yields one record per CDR3 protein. The sample has over 1,500,000 distinct CDR3 sequences, 40% to 55% seen once. The source material was blood. The receptor source for this set is a woman aged 40-49 years in good health.

V gene TRBV20-1 combines with J gene TRBJ1-2; 10 nucleotides line up with TRBD1. The CDR3 runs to 16 residues. The germline V gene encodes CDR1 DFQATT and CDR2 SNEGSKA (reference sequence). Losses at the gene ends were 6 bases for V and 4 bases for J; bases not matched to a gene: 14. CDR3 sequence reads: CSAVDRGKPTAYGYTF. CDR3 DNA: TGCAGTGCCGTGGACAGGGGGAAGCCTACTGCCTATGGCTACACCTTC.

This clonotype was counted only a few times. The chain couples TRBV12-3 or TRBV12-4 to TRBJ2-5, with D unclear. Trimming took 7 bases from V and 5 from J, leaving 17 bases between them. The CDR3 spans 14 residues. Here the CDR3 reads CASTLGLTEETQYF. In DNA form, the CDR3 reads TGTGCCAGCACCCTTGGATTGACCGAGGAGACCCAGTACTTC.

This clonotype was observed a few times. The gene calls are TRBV11-2 and TRBJ2-1; 14 bases fit TRBD2. The CDR3 loop spans 19 amino acids. The germline V gene has CDR1 SGHAT and CDR2 FQNNGV. With 1 base clipped from V and 0 bases from J, the junction kept 5 bases outside the gene matches. The CDR3 DNA sequence: TGTGCCAGCAGCTTAGTCGGACTAGCGGGGGGAAGCTCCTACAATGAGCAGTTCTTC. Translated: CASSLVGLAGGSSYNEQFF.

CDR3 loop: CSATVMAAQYF. The CDR3 DNA reads TGCAGTGCCACTGTGATGGCGGCGCAGTATTTT. This chain uses TRBV20-1 with TRBJ2-3, with D uncertain. CDR1 and CDR2 (germline): DFQATT, SNEGSKA (reference sequence). CDR3 length: 11 residues. Trimming cost V 6 bases and J 10 bases, with 14 bases left between them.

This clonotype was seen once. The chain joins TRBV14 to TRBJ2-7; D remains ambiguous. This CDR3 is built from 14 residues. CDR1 and CDR2 from the germline V gene are SGHDN and FVKESK. Trimming took off 5 bases at V and 2 bases at J, with 13 bases between the two ends. CDR3: CASSYLGSTYEQYF. In nucleotides, the CDR3 is TGTGCCAGCAGCTACCTGGGCTCAACCTACGAGCAGTACTTC.

V is TRBV12-3 or TRBV12-4 and J is TRBJ1-5; the match to TRBD1 covers 12 bases. The V and J ends lost 5 bases and 4 bases, in that order; junction bases with no gene match: 6. The CDR3 is 16 amino acids. CDR3 residues: CASSAGTGGLNQPQHF. The CDR3 bases are TGTGCCAGCAGTGCCGGGACAGGGGGCCTAAATCAGCCCCAGCATTTT.

This chain uses TRBV28 with TRBJ1-2; 8 nucleotides align to TRBD1. CDR1 is MDHEN, CDR2 SYDVKM, per germline. The V gene end was trimmed by 6 bases and the J gene end by 7 bases; junction bases not matched to a gene: 13. The length of the CDR3 is 15 residues. CDR3 region: CASSPPDRVLSGYTF. CDR3 bases: TGTGCCAGCAGCCCCCCGGACAGGGTTCTGTCTGGCTACACCTTC.

The chain couples TRBV20-1 to TRBJ2-7; 7 positions agree with TRBD1. J lost 4 bases, V lost 0 bases, and 6 bases had no gene match. Looked up from germline, CDR1 is DFQATT and CDR2 is SNEGSKA (reference sequence). This CDR3 spans 14 amino acids. The CDR3, as DNA: TGCAGTGCTAGAGATCGGGACAGCCCATACGAGCAGTACTTC. Translation gives CSARDRDSPYEQYF.

The chain links TRBV29-1 to TRBJ1-1; the D gene is possibly TRBD1 (6 bases). CDR1 is SQVTM, CDR2 ANQGSEA, per germline. This CDR3 is built from 10 residues. The V and J ends lost 4 bases and 8 bases respectively, with 8 bases between them. The CDR3 is CSVVDREAFF. In nucleotides, the CDR3 is TGCAGCGTTGTGGACAGAGAAGCTTTCTTT.

This clonotype has only a few counts. J is TRBJ2-6 and V is TRBV9; TRBD1 agrees at 10 bases. Losses at the gene ends were 5 bases for V and 1 base for J; bases not matched to a gene: 9. This CDR3 has 18 amino acids. CDR1 and CDR2 from the germline V gene are SGDLS and YYNGEE. CDR3 in DNA: TGTGCCAGCAGTATCGCCGGGACAGGGGTATCTGGGGCCAACGTCCTGACTTTC. Its protein product is CASSIAGTGVSGANVLTF.

This clonotype came up many times. The rearrangement joins TRBV4-2 to TRBJ1-2, with D perhaps matching TRBD1 (5 bases). The length of the CDR3 is 14 residues. The germline V gene has CDR1 LGHNA and CDR2 YNFKEQ. V lost 0 bases and J lost 7, with 12 bases in between. Written as DNA, the CDR3 is TGTGCCAGCAGCCAAGAGGGGGTAGCAGGTGGCTACACCTTC. The encoded protein is CASSQEGVAGGYTF.

This clonotype was seen a handful of times. The chain joins TRBV20-1 to TRBJ2-5; 9 positions agree with TRBD2. This CDR3 has 15 residues. V was clipped by 4 bases and J by 1 base; unmatched bases: 7. Per the germline V gene, CDR1 is DFQATT and CDR2 is SNEGSKA (reference sequence). The CDR3 here is CSAKRSGGLQETQYF. As DNA, the CDR3 is TGCAGTGCTAAAAGAAGCGGGGGGCTCCAAGAGACCCAGTACTTC.

The rearrangement uses TRBV2 and TRBJ1-4, with D unclear. The germline V and J ends were trimmed by 7 bases and 0 bases, with 12 bases remaining between them. CDR1 is SNHLY and CDR2 is FYNNEI in the germline V gene. The CDR3 has 15 residues. CDR3 sequence reads: CASIPEGTTNEKLFF. The CDR3 region has the DNA TGTGCCAGCATTCCCGAGGGCACAACTAATGAAAAACTGTTTTTT.

This clonotype was found a few times. J is TRBJ2-1 and V is TRBV2; 7 bases match TRBD1. V lost 6 bases and J lost 6; bases outside the gene matches: 5. The germline V gene encodes CDR1 SNHLY and CDR2 FYNNEI. CDR3 length equals 13 residues. CDR3 bases: TGTGCCAGCAGAACCGACAGGGCCAATGAGCAGTTCTTC. Translation: CASRTDRANEQFF.

The chain joins TRBV5-1 to TRBJ2-7, with 7 bases identical to TRBD1. Germline CDR1 is SGHRS and CDR2 is YFSETQ. The CDR3 has 14 amino acids. After removal of 4 bases from V and 1 base from J, the junction contained 5 bases not matched to a gene. CDR3 in amino acids: CASSTGQTSYEQYF. In DNA, the CDR3 is TGCGCCAGCAGCACGGGACAGACTTCCTACGAGCAGTACTTC. Combining the CDR3 with reference TRBV5-1 and TRBJ2-7 gives the whole variable domain KAGVTQTPRYLIKTRGQQVTLSCSPISGHRSVSWYQQTPGQGLQFLFEYFSETQRNKGNFPGRFSGRQFSNSRSEMNVSTLELGDSALYLCASSTGQTSYEQYFGPGTRLTVT.

This clonotype has just a few counts. The chain employs TRBV25-1 and TRBJ1-2; no clear D. Germline CDR1 is MGHDK and CDR2 is SYGVNS. CDR3 length: 15 residues. The V gene lost 3 bases and the J gene lost 0 bases, with 11 bases spanning the gap. CDR3 bases: TGTGCCAGCAGTGACCCGAATTACCCTAACTATGGCTACACCTTC. Translating gives CASSDPNYPNYGYTF.

This clonotype has only a few counts. The chain combines TRBV4-3 with TRBJ2-7, with D possibly being TRBD1 (6 bases). In germline, CDR1 is LGHNA, CDR2 YSLEER. With 1 base removed from V and 6 bases from J, the gap between germline ends came to 16 bases. CDR3 length: 15 amino acids. The CDR3 region is CASSQGPRGSTEQYF. The CDR3 nucleotides read TGCGCCAGCAGCCAAGGGCCCAGGGGCAGCACCGAGCAGTACTTC.

V usage is TRBV7-9 and J usage is TRBJ2-6; TRBD1 is a possible D gene (7 bases). The V gene's germline CDR1 is SEHNR and CDR2 FQNEAQ (reference sequence). Trimming cost V 1 base and J 1 base, with 14 bases left between them. The CDR3 length is 18 residues. CDR3 nucleotides: TGTGCCAGCAGCTTAGGAGGCAGGGGGGCTTCTGGGGCCAACGTCCTGACTTTC. Amino acid sequence: CASSLGGRGASGANVLTF. The full variable domain, its missing parts supplied by reference TRBV7-9 and TRBJ2-6, is DTGVSQNPRHKITKRGQNVTFRCDPISEHNRLYWYRQTLGQGPEFLTYFQNEAQLEKSRLLSDRFSAERPKGSFSTLEIQRTEQGDSAMYLCASSLGGRGASGANVLTFGAGSRLTVL.

The chain is built from TRBV20-1 and TRBJ2-1; 7 bases align to TRBD2. The CDR3 consists of 15 residues. Germline-derived CDR1 and CDR2 are DFQATT and SNEGSKA (reference sequence). Unmatched junction bases numbered 16, after V lost 7 bases and J lost 7 bases. The CDR3 nucleotides are TGCAGTGTTACCCCTTTTGGGCGGGGGTGGAATGAGCAGTTCTTC. This sequence encodes CSVTPFGRGWNEQFF.

A remark on this clonotype: Given the absence of the conserved phenylalanine or tryptophan at the CDR3 end, a read error is likely. This chain's CDR3 is CASSLNGGGGQETQYI. The CDR3 DNA is TGCGCCAGCAGCTTGAATGGGGGGGGCGGACAAGAGACCCAGTACATC. This rearrangement joins TRBV5-1 to TRBJ2-5, with D maybe TRBD2 (7 bases). The CDR3 has 16 residues. Germline CDR1 reads SGHRS; CDR2 reads YFSETQ. V was cut by 1 base and J by 2 bases, with 15 bases left in between.

This clonotype was observed a few times. The CDR3 region is CASSSGTTIQPQHF. In DNA form, the CDR3 reads TGTGCCAGCAGCTCCGGGACAACAATACAGCCCCAGCATTTT. V and J are TRBV13 and TRBJ1-5, with D maybe TRBD1 (6 bases). The CDR3 is made up of 14 amino acids. Germline CDR1 and CDR2: PRHDT and FYEKMQ (reference sequence). Trimming stripped 4 bases from V and 7 bases from J, with 14 bases between.

A few counts support this clonotype. The chain employs TRBV6-2 or TRBV6-3 and TRBJ2-7, with TRBD2 matching over 8 bases. There are 14 residues in the CDR3. The trim removed 4 bases at V and 6 bases at J, leaving 8 bases unmatched. Germline V gives CDR1 MNHEY, CDR2 SVGEGT. The CDR3 loop is CASSFVGLGTEQYF. CDR3 DNA sequence: TGTGCCAGCAGTTTCGTGGGACTAGGAACCGAGCAGTACTTC.

This clonotype was observed once. The V and J genes are TRBV10-2 and TRBJ2-3, with 7 bases fitting TRBD2. The CDR3 is made up of 16 amino acids. Per the germline V gene, CDR1 is WSHSY and CDR2 is SAAADI. With V trimmed by 3 bases and J by 2 bases, 8 bases remained unmatched. CDR3: CASSEVGGRYTDTQYF. The CDR3 nucleotides read TGCGCCAGCAGTGAAGTCGGCGGGAGATACACAGATACGCAGTATTTT.

This clonotype was observed a handful of times. The chain uses TRBV4-3 and TRBJ2-3; 10 bases align to TRBD1. Germline trimming cut 0 bases from V and 4 bases from J; bases unmatched to any gene: 7. CDR3 length: 17 residues. Germline V lookup: CDR1 LGHNA, CDR2 YSLEER. In DNA, the CDR3 is TGCGCCAGCAGCCAAGATGGGGACAGGGGAGAATCAGATACGCAGTATTTT. Encoded protein: CASSQDGDRGESDTQYF.

This clonotype was seen only a few times. For the CDR3, the DNA is TGTGCCAGCACCCCGCCAAGTCCGGGCTACACCTTC. As protein: CASTPPSPGYTF. The rearrangement uses TRBV7-2 and TRBJ1-2; D is unclear. The CDR3 covers 12 residues. Between the trimmed V and J ends, which lost 7 bases and 8 bases, there was a span of 14 bases. The germline CDR1 and CDR2 sequences are SGHTA and FQGNSA.

This chain links TRBV5-5 with TRBJ2-7, with 8 bases fitting TRBD1. The germline gives CDR1 SGHKS, CDR2 YYEKEE (reference sequence). The V segment lost 4 bases and the J segment 3 bases; nucleotides outside the gene matches: 3. This CDR3 is 13 amino acids long. The CDR3 protein is CASSEDRVYEQYF. The CDR3 coding sequence is TGTGCCAGCAGCGAGGACAGGGTCTACGAGCAGTACTTC.

This rearrangement joins TRBV20-1 to TRBJ2-1; D unclear. Per the germline V gene, CDR1 is DFQATT and CDR2 is SNEGSKA (reference sequence). V dropped 2 bases and J dropped 4 bases, with 9 bases sitting between them. The CDR3 consists of 13 residues. The chain's CDR3 is CSARRALYNEQFF. DNA of the CDR3: TGCAGTGCTAGACGAGCGCTTTACAATGAGCAGTTCTTC.